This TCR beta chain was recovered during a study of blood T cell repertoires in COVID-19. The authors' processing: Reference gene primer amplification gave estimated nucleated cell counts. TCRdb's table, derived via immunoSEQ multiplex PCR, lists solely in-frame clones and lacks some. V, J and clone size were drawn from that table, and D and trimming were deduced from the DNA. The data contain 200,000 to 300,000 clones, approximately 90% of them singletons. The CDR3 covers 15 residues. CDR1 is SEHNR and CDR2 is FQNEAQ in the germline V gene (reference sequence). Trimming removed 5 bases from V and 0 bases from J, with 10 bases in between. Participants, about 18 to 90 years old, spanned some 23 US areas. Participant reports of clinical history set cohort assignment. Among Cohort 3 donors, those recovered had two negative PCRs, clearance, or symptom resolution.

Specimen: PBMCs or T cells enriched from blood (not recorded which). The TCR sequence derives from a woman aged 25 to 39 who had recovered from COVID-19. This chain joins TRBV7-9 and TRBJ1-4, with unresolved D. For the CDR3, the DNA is TGTGCCAGCAGCCTCGGGAGCTCAACTAATGAAAAACTGTTTTTT. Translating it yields CASSLGSSTNEKLFF.